The table lists the clone carrying this TCR beta chain with a count of one. The antigen is undetermined. This specimen comes from a study of cytomegalovirus exposure and HLA in healthy donors. The length of the CDR3 is 15 residues. V lost 2 bases and J 7 bases, leaving 18 bases between the germline ends. Germline CDR1 and CDR2: SQVTM and ANQGSEA. Study results and limitations: In presence/absence analyses, roughly uniform sequencing depth across donors was assumed.

The primer mix had 60 Vbeta and 13 Jbeta primers. The repertoire was sequenced with immunoSEQ multiplex PCR; TCRdb's copy has only in-frame clones and lacks some. The data show 60,000 to 75,000 clones, approximately 74% seen once. The chain carries TRBV29-1 and TRBJ1-3; possible D gene TRBD1, 5 bases. Sequencing was carried out using PBMCs. The receptor comes from a woman between 25 and 40 years old in good health and CMV-seropositive. CDR3 nucleotides: TGCAGCGTTGAAAGGCCGGGGGTTGGTATGAACACCATATATTTT. Translation gives CSVERPGVGMNTIYF.